The 13 T cell receptor beta chains listed next were all sequenced from one sample in a study of shared clonotypes between healthy human individuals. Profiled with immunoSEQ multiplex PCR; TCRdb holds only in-frame clones, not every one. The data hold 550,000 to 850,000 clones, with 55% to 75% observed a single time. Sequenced input: memory CD4+ T cells sorted from blood. Subset reported: CD45RA-negative fraction. The receptors were gathered from a woman aged 25 to 39 in good health.

The genes are TRBV10-3 and TRBJ1-2, with 9 positions matching TRBD1. The CDR3 totals 14 residues. Trimming at V came to 6 bases and at J to 2 bases, leaving 4 bases not matched to a gene. Germline CDR1 reads ENHRY; CDR2 reads SYGVKD. The CDR3 is CAISEGTGNYGYTF. The CDR3, as DNA: TGTGCCATCAGCGAGGGGACAGGGAACTATGGCTACACCTTC.

The chain is built from TRBV7-3 and TRBJ2-2, with no clear D. CDR1 and CDR2 (germline): SGHTA, FQGTGA. The CDR3 is 15 amino acids. The V and J ends lost 6 bases and 3 bases respectively, with 14 bases between them. In nucleotides, the CDR3 is TGTGCCAGCAGTCCCGATTTAGGGTACACCGGGGAGCTGTTTTTT. Residues: CASSPDLGYTGELFF.

This clone came up a few times. The genes are TRBV27 and TRBJ1-4, with D perhaps matching TRBD1 (5 bases). This CDR3 is built from 15 residues. The ends were cut back, 6 bases at V and 8 bases at J, with 19 bases in the middle. The germline CDR1 and CDR2 sequences are MNHEY and SMNVEV (reference sequence). In DNA form, the CDR3 reads TGTGCCAGCAGCCCTGGTTTAGGGGCGGGCGAAAAACTGTTTTTT. Translating it yields CASSPGLGAGEKLFF.

This rearrangement joins TRBV6-5 to TRBJ2-1; TRBD2 aligns across 9 bases. Germline V gives CDR1 MNHEY, CDR2 SVGAGI. CDR3 length: 16 amino acids. V was pared by 2 bases and J by 6 bases, with 8 bases of the junction left unmatched. The CDR3 nucleotides are TGTGCCAGCAGTTACCGAGGGGCGGGAGGGGGCAATGAGCAGTTCTTC. It encodes CASSYRGAGGGNEQFF.

The chain carries TRBV4-2 and TRBJ2-3, with 11 bases matching TRBD2. Germline CDR1 and CDR2: LGHNA and YNFKEQ. The J segment lost 10 bases and the V segment lost 1 base, leaving 4 bases of the junction unmatched. CDR3 length: 14 residues. CDR3 in DNA: TGTGCCAGCAGCCAAGTCCTAGCGGGAGGTTCGCAGTATTTT. Encoded protein: CASSQVLAGGSQYF.

This chain uses TRBV10-1 with TRBJ2-6, with D unclear. The V end lost 0 bases, the J end lost 4 bases, and 7 bases lay between the germline ends. CDR1 is WNHNN, CDR2 SYGVQD, per germline (reference sequence). This CDR3 is built from 15 residues. CDR3 sequence reads: CASSESADGANVLTF. The CDR3 nucleotides are TGCGCCAGCAGTGAGTCTGCAGACGGGGCCAACGTCCTGACTTTC.

Here the CDR3 reads CASTPRATNEKLFF. For the CDR3, the DNA is TGTGCCAGCACCCCCCGGGCAACTAATGAAAAACTGTTTTTT. The rearrangement joins TRBV2 to TRBJ1-4; D not resolved. The CDR3 length is 14 residues. Germline CDR1 and CDR2: SNHLY and FYNNEI. V was trimmed by 7 bases and J by 0 bases, leaving 9 bases between them.

The count of this clone is one. This sequence joins TRBV5-1 and TRBJ2-7; 9 nucleotides agree with TRBD1. The CDR3 sequence is 16 residues long. CDR1 and CDR2 (germline): SGHRS, YFSETQ. J gave up 5 bases and V 0 bases, and 9 bases lay outside the gene matches. CDR3 sequence reads: CASSLVTGQGGDEQYF. DNA of the CDR3: TGCGCCAGCAGCTTGGTCACGGGACAGGGTGGGGACGAGCAGTACTTC.

The sample holds many counts of this clone. J is TRBJ1-3 and V is TRBV7-9; D is uncertain. Trimming cost V 4 bases and J 3 bases, with 4 bases left between them. CDR1 is SEHNR, CDR2 FQNEAQ, per germline (reference sequence). This CDR3 comprises 12 residues. CDR3 sequence: CASSSFGNTIYF. The CDR3 region has the DNA TGTGCCAGCAGCTCTTTTGGAAACACCATATATTTT. Combining the CDR3 with reference TRBV7-9 and TRBJ1-3 gives the whole variable domain DTGVSQNPRHKITKRGQNVTFRCDPISEHNRLYWYRQTLGQGPEFLTYFQNEAQLEKSRLLSDRFSAERPKGSFSTLEIQRTEQGDSAMYLCASSSFGNTIYFGEGSWLTVV.

This sequence joins TRBV28 and TRBJ2-7, with D possibly called TRBD1 or TRBD2 (5 bases each). CDR1 and CDR2 from the germline V gene are MDHEN and SYDVKM. Trimming stripped 10 bases from V and 0 bases from J, with 16 bases between. The CDR3 covers 14 residues. The CDR3 region has the DNA TGTGCCATCACCGGGACGTCCGGCTCCTACGAGCAGTACTTC. Its protein is CAITGTSGSYEQYF. The full variable domain, its missing parts supplied by reference TRBV28 and TRBJ2-7, is DVKVTQSSRYLVKRTGEKVFLECVQDMDHENMFWYRQDPGLGLRLIYFSYDVKMKEKGDIPEGYSVSREKKERFSLILESASTNQTSMYLCAITGTSGSYEQYFGPGTRLTVT.

This clone was seen a handful of times. V and J are TRBV10-1 and TRBJ2-7; 10 nucleotides line up with TRBD2. The length of the CDR3 is 15 residues. V shed 4 bases and J 1 base; nucleotides not matched to a gene: 4. Germline-derived CDR1 and CDR2 are WNHNN and SYGVQD (reference sequence). CDR3 bases: TGCGCCAGCAGTGTAGGGACTAGCGCTTCCTACGAGCAGTACTTC. Protein sequence: CASSVGTSASYEQYF.

The chain carries TRBV27 and TRBJ2-1; 15 bases align to TRBD2. The V and J ends lost 6 bases and 4 bases, in that order; junction bases with no gene match: 10. The CDR3 is made up of 18 amino acids. CDR1 MNHEY and CDR2 SMNVEV come from the germline V gene (reference sequence). The CDR3: CASRPGLAGGPFYNEQFF. The CDR3 DNA sequence: TGTGCCAGCAGGCCGGGACTAGCGGGAGGACCCTTTTACAATGAGCAGTTCTTC.

The rearrangement links TRBV19 to TRBJ2-5; a weak D match, TRBD1 (5 bases). TRBJ2-7 explains the end of the DNA better; the J call may be wrong. Germline CDR1 is LNHDA and CDR2 is SQIVND (reference sequence). This CDR3 spans 12 amino acids. DNA of the CDR3: TGTGCCAGCGGACACCCAGCCTACGAGCAGTACTTC. This translates into CASGHPAYEQYF.